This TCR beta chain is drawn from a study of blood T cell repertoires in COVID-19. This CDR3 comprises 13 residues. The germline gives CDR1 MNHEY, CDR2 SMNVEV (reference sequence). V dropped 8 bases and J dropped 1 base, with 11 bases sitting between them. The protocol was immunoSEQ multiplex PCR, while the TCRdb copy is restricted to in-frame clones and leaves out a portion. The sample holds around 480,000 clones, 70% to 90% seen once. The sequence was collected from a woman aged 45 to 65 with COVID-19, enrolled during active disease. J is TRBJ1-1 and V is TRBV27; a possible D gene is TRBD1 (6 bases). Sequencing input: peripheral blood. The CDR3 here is CASFGGPNTEAFF. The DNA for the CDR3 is TGTGCCAGCTTCGGGGGGCCGAACACTGAAGCTTTCTTT.